A single sample gave rise to the 23 T cell receptor beta chains below, sequenced in a study of blood T cells in healthy people across ages. A sample-barcoded 5' primer and a J-beta primer mix were used in a second PCR of roughly 6 to 11 cycles. TCRdb fed the 5' RACE reads into MiXCR, producing one record per CDR3 protein. The repertoire holds roughly 800,000 distinct CDR3 sequences, with about three fifths as singletons. The sequenced sample was blood. The receptors here all came from a man aged 25-45 years in good health.

This rearrangement joins TRBV20-1 to TRBJ2-1; 7 bases map to TRBD1. Germline assignment: CDR1 DFQATT and CDR2 SNEGSKA (reference sequence). V was pared by 4 bases and J by 6 bases, with 9 bases of the junction left unmatched. This CDR3 spans 14 amino acids. CDR3 in DNA: TGCAGTGCTATCCTTCAGGACAGGACCAATGAGCAGTTCTTC. This codes for CSAILQDRTNEQFF.

The chain has TRBV27 and TRBJ2-7; D is uncertain. V was shortened by 5 bases and J by 7 bases, with 12 bases between the two germline ends. The length of the CDR3 is 12 residues. Per germline, CDR1 MNHEY and CDR2 SMNVEV (reference sequence). CDR3 coding DNA: TGTGCCAGCAGTACGCCAGTAGGTGAGCAGTACTTC. Its protein product is CASSTPVGEQYF.

This chain uses TRBV6-2 or TRBV6-3 with TRBJ2-7; D may match TRBD1 or TRBD2 (5 bases each). Trimming removed 0 bases at V and 4 bases at J, with 16 bases between. The CDR3 covers 16 residues. CDR1 is MNHEY, CDR2 SVGEGT, per germline. CDR3 in amino acids: CASSYSGTGYFYEQYF. Written as DNA, the CDR3 is TGTGCCAGCAGTTACTCAGGGACCGGGTATTTTTACGAGCAGTACTTC.

The DNA of the CDR3 is TGTGCCAGCAGCCCCCGAGGGGGATTCAGGAATGAGCAGTTCTTC. Translated: CASSPRGGFRNEQFF. The chain employs TRBV27 and TRBJ2-1; D possibly corresponds to TRBD1 (6 bases). Trimming stripped 6 bases from V and 7 bases from J, with 19 bases between. Per germline, CDR1 MNHEY and CDR2 SMNVEV (reference sequence). This CDR3 spans 15 amino acids.

This clonotype has a handful of counts. The chain has TRBV2 and TRBJ2-1, with D tentatively TRBD2 (6 bases). This CDR3 has 16 residues. Germline loops: CDR1 SNHLY, CDR2 FYNNEI. The V end was cut by 6 bases, the J end by 9 bases, with 24 bases between. Here the CDR3 DNA reads TGTGCCAGCAGGTGGGTTAGTTCTAGCGAGGGACCTGAGCAGTTCTTC. Translated, it gives CASRWVSSSEGPEQFF. Combining the CDR3 with reference TRBV2 and TRBJ2-1 gives the whole variable domain EPEVTQTPSHQVTQMGQEVILRCVPISNHLYFYWYRQILGQKVEFLVSFYNNEISEKSEIFDDQFSVERPDGSNFTLKIRSTKLEDSAMYFCASRWVSSSEGPEQFFGPGTRLTVL.

This chain joins TRBV6-5 and TRBJ2-5; no reliable D call. Trimming stripped 6 bases from V and 11 bases from J, with 13 bases between. CDR1 and CDR2 (germline): MNHEY, SVGAGI. The length of the CDR3 is 11 residues. DNA for the CDR3: TGTGCCAGCAGCTACAAAAGAGAGCAGTACTTC. Translated: CASSYKREQYF.

The chain couples TRBV4-1 to TRBJ2-7; tentatively, D is TRBD2 (5 bases). V lost 0 bases and J 3 bases, leaving 12 bases between the germline ends. Germline CDR1 reads MGHRA; CDR2 reads YSYEKL. The CDR3 is made up of 15 amino acids. CDR3 in amino acids: CASSQERPGDYEQYF. In nucleotides, the CDR3 is TGCGCCAGCAGCCAAGAGCGACCCGGGGACTACGAGCAGTACTTC.

Many counts were recorded for this clonotype. This chain connects TRBV28 to TRBJ2-7; TRBD1 aligns across 12 bases. Germline CDR1 MDHEN, CDR2 SYDVKM. The CDR3 spans 13 residues. V shed 6 bases and J 6 bases; nucleotides not matched to a gene: 3. The CDR3 protein is CASRGQGAREQYF. In nucleotides, the CDR3 is TGTGCCAGCAGGGGACAGGGGGCACGCGAGCAGTACTTC.

In its sample, this clonotype was seen a few times. CDR3 bases: TGTGCCAGCAGTTTCAGTGCAGGGGCTGGCTACACCTTC. Encoded protein: CASSFSAGAGYTF. V is TRBV12-3 or TRBV12-4 and J is TRBJ1-2; tentative D call: TRBD1 (6 bases). V dropped 3 bases and J dropped 7 bases, with 12 bases sitting between them. The CDR3 runs to 13 residues.

This clonotype was observed a few times. The J gene is TRBJ2-7, the V gene TRBV20-1; 7 positions match TRBD2. This CDR3 has 13 amino acids. Trimming took 6 bases from V and 2 from J; bases not matched to a gene: 7. CDR1 and CDR2 from the germline V gene are DFQATT and SNEGSKA (reference sequence). CDR3 bases: TGCAGTGCCGGGCGGGACTATACCTACGAGCAGTACTTC. This gives the protein CSAGRDYTYEQYF.

This clonotype was counted a single time. The chain joins TRBV18 to TRBJ1-2; D is perhaps TRBD1 (5 bases). Trimming removed 0 bases from V and 6 bases from J, with 14 bases in between. Germline V lookup: CDR1 KGHSH, CDR2 LQKENI. The CDR3 sequence is 15 residues long. The CDR3: CASSPPSTFRDGYTF. In nucleotides, the CDR3 is TGTGCCAGCTCACCACCAAGTACATTCAGGGATGGCTACACCTTC.

This clonotype appeared once. The rearrangement joins TRBV12-3 or TRBV12-4 to TRBJ2-2, with D hard to call. The CDR3 is made up of 15 amino acids. Trimming pared 4 bases from V and 0 bases from J, leaving 9 bases between. DNA for the CDR3: TGTGCCAGCAGTTCTTGGGCAGCGAACACCGGGGAGCTGTTTTTT. It encodes CASSSWAANTGELFF.

This clonotype was counted between two and nine times. The CDR3 protein is CSAQAAYNEQFF. CDR3 sequence (DNA): TGCAGTGCCCAGGCTGCCTACAATGAGCAGTTCTTC. The rearrangement links TRBV20-1 to TRBJ2-1; D remains unclear. The CDR3 contains 12 residues. In germline, CDR1 is DFQATT, CDR2 SNEGSKA (reference sequence). With 6 bases removed from V and 2 bases from J, the gap between germline ends came to 8 bases.

This clonotype has at least ten counts. This chain connects TRBV28 to TRBJ2-4; TRBD2 matches 8 bases. Trimming cost V 11 bases and J 12 bases; bases outside gene matches: 15. This CDR3 is built from 13 residues. Germline V gene sequence: CDR1 MDHEN, CDR2 SYDVKM. CDR3 residues: CAVSPGPRGGQYF. The CDR3 DNA is TGTGCCGTATCGCCGGGACCTCGGGGGGGTCAGTACTTC. Based on the CDR3 plus reference TRBV28 and TRBJ2-4, the full variable domain is DVKVTQSSRYLVKRTGEKVFLECVQDMDHENMFWYRQDPGLGLRLIYFSYDVKMKEKGDIPEGYSVSREKKERFSLILESASTNQTSMYLCAVSPGPRGGQYFGAGTRLSVL.

The V gene is TRBV6-1, the J gene TRBJ2-3; TRBD1 matches at 7 bases. Germline trimming cut 7 bases from V and 2 bases from J; bases unmatched to any gene: 30. The CDR3 sequence is 22 residues long. CDR1 is MNHNS and CDR2 is SASEGT in the germline V gene. CDR3 coding DNA: TGTGCCAGCACACACCCGAATCCCGGGACAGATAACCCCGTTGTGGCCACAGATACGCAGTATTTT. Encoded protein: CASTHPNPGTDNPVVATDTQYF.

The chain uses TRBV20-1 and TRBJ1-5; 12 bases line up with TRBD1. Germline assignment: CDR1 DFQATT and CDR2 SNEGSKA (reference sequence). The CDR3 spans 14 residues. V was pared by 1 base and J by 7 bases, with 2 bases of the junction left unmatched. In DNA, the CDR3 is TGCAGTGCTAGAGGGGGACAGGGGGCCCAGCCCCAGCATTTT. Its protein is CSARGGQGAQPQHF.

V gene TRBV12-5 combines with J gene TRBJ2-1; D is unresolved. The germline gives CDR1 LGHNT, CDR2 FRNRAP. This CDR3 is built from 17 residues. V lost 3 bases, J lost 4 bases, and 19 bases lay in between. The CDR3 DNA is TGTGCTAGTGGTTTTTTCTTCGATGGTAGCCAGTACAATGAGCAGTTCTTC. It encodes CASGFFFDGSQYNEQFF.

About this clonotype: One end of the junction fails to match germline, which may point to a read error. The genes are TRBV7-2 and TRBJ2-3, with TRBD1 as a possible D gene (5 bases). The CDR3 length is 15 residues. CDR1 and CDR2 (germline): SGHTA, FQGNSA. CDR3 sequence reads: CASSLVQVGTDMQYF. In DNA, the CDR3 is TGTGCCAGCAGCTTAGTACAGGTTGGCACAGATATGCAGTATTTT.

This clonotype has just a few counts. This rearrangement joins TRBV24-1 to TRBJ2-5, with 14 positions matching TRBD2. The V gene end was trimmed by 9 bases and the J gene end by 5 bases; junction bases not matched to a gene: 4. The CDR3 runs to 14 residues. CDR1 and CDR2 from the germline V gene are KGHDR and SFDVKD. CDR3 amino acids: CATGTSGSWETQYF. The DNA of the CDR3 is TGTGCCACCGGGACTAGCGGGAGCTGGGAGACCCAGTACTTC.

This clonotype occurred a few times. The J gene is TRBJ2-1, the V gene TRBV27; 11 nucleotides align to TRBD2. Trimming cost V 8 bases and J 3 bases; bases outside gene matches: 3. This CDR3 is built from 14 residues. Germline CDR1 MNHEY, CDR2 SMNVEV (reference sequence). This chain's CDR3 is CASSGLADYNEQFF. The CDR3 nucleotides read TGTGCCAGCTCGGGACTAGCGGACTACAATGAGCAGTTCTTC.

In this sample, this clonotype turned up a few times. The rearrangement joins TRBV4-2 to TRBJ1-2, with D possibly being TRBD1 (6 bases). Per the germline V gene, CDR1 is LGHNA and CDR2 is YNFKEQ. V was clipped by 3 bases and J by 0 bases, with 11 bases between them. The CDR3 sequence is 15 residues long. CDR3 DNA: TGTGCCAGCAGCCAGACATCAGGGGCTAACTATGGCTACACCTTC. This gives the protein CASSQTSGANYGYTF.

The rearrangement uses TRBV9 and TRBJ1-2; TRBD1 matches at 8 bases. The junction had 15 bases not matched to a gene; V was cut back by 4 bases and J by 1 base. From germline, CDR1 is SGDLS and CDR2 YYNGEE. The CDR3 length is 18 residues. The CDR3 region is CASSPSRDRQIRNYGYTF. The CDR3 bases are TGTGCCAGCAGCCCGTCCCGGGACAGGCAGATCCGTAACTATGGCTACACCTTC.

The chain carries TRBV6-6 and TRBJ2-1; TRBD1 matches at 8 bases. This CDR3 spans 15 amino acids. In germline, CDR1 is MNHNY, CDR2 SVGAGI (reference sequence). V shed 6 bases, J shed 2 bases, and the junction held 6 bases outside the gene matches. The CDR3 is CASRTDRGPYNEQFF. CDR3 sequence (DNA): TGTGCCAGCAGGACCGACAGGGGACCCTACAATGAGCAGTTCTTC.